This TCR beta chain was profiled in a study of Ad26.COV2.S vaccination and SARS-CoV-2 variants. Notes on the study in general: Across vaccine and placebo recipients, the breadth of non-spike TCRs was similar.

Comments on this clone: Its antigen is currently unknown.

V lost 2 bases and J lost 6, with 7 bases in between. Germline V gene data show CDR1 as SGHAT and CDR2 as FQNNGV. This CDR3 region has 12 residues. Clones were read by immunoSEQ multiplex PCR, and TCRdb kept only the in-frame ones, dropping some. The data contain about 100,000 clones, 80% of them singletons. The TCR originated in a human donor who had recovered from COVID-19. The input for sequencing was peripheral blood, taken after recovery from COVID-19. The J gene is TRBJ1-1, the V gene TRBV11-2; D not certain. The CDR3 coding sequence is TGTGCCAGCAGCTTAATCGGGTCTGAAGCTTTCTTT. It encodes CASSLIGSEAFF. Looking up the rest from reference TRBV11-2 and TRBJ1-1 gives the full variable domain: EAGVAQSPRYKIIEKRQSVAFWCNPISGHATLYWYQQILGQGPKLLIQFQNNGVVDDSQLPKDRFSAERLKGVDSTLKIQPAKLEDSAVYLCASSLIGSEAFFGQGTRLTVV.